The 29 T cell receptor beta chains reported below all come from one sample, sequenced in a study of OX40 agonist ivuxolimab in advanced cancers. TCRdb keeps only in-frame clones here, not all; method: immunoSEQ multiplex PCR. This repertoire shows fewer than 95,000 clones, over 80% found once; its top ten account for 0.43%. This sample comprised CD4+ or CD8+ T cells sorted from blood, obtained in a trial of the OX40 agonist ivuxolimab. The source of these receptors is an adult with an advanced solid tumor such as melanoma, head and neck, liver or kidney cancer.

The CDR3 reads CASSPSSGQRGGYTF. CDR3 nucleotides: TGTGCCAGCTCCCCGAGCTCTGGACAGAGGGGTGGCTACACCTTC. The V and J genes are TRBV18 and TRBJ1-2; a possible D gene is TRBD1 (6 bases). The CDR3 totals 15 residues. Germline V gives CDR1 KGHSH, CDR2 LQKENI. Trimming pared 6 bases from V and 7 bases from J, leaving 21 bases between.

The chain joins TRBV11-3 to TRBJ2-7; D not certain. Germline lookup yields CDR1 SGHNT and CDR2 YENEEA. V was cut by 5 bases and J by 6 bases, with 23 bases left in between. The CDR3 extends over 16 amino acids. The CDR3 coding sequence is TGTGCCAGCAGCCCCCCCCGTGATCCCGTTAATCGCGAGCAGTACTTC. This sequence encodes CASSPPRDPVNREQYF.

This clone was seen just once. This sequence joins TRBV6-5 and TRBJ2-5; possible D gene TRBD2, 6 bases. CDR3 size: 14 residues. Germline V gene lookup returns CDR1 MNHEY and CDR2 SVGAGI. V was shortened by 2 bases and J by 5 bases, with 12 bases between the two germline ends. The CDR3 coding sequence is TGTGCCAGCAGTTACGCCGTAGCGGAGGAGACCCAGTACTTC. It encodes CASSYAVAEETQYF.

This chain connects TRBV19 to TRBJ2-3; D gene ambiguous. The germline V and J ends were trimmed by 0 bases and 6 bases, with 10 bases remaining between them. The V gene's germline CDR1 is LNHDA and CDR2 SQIVND (reference sequence). The CDR3 loop spans 14 amino acids. For the CDR3, the DNA is TGTGCCAGTAGTATAGATCTTCTGGCGGATACGCAGTATTTT. Its translation: CASSIDLLADTQYF. Full variable domain (remainder filled in from reference TRBV19 and TRBJ2-3): DGGITQSPKYLFRKEGQNVTLSCEQNLNHDAMYWYRQDPGQGLRLIYYSQIVNDFQKGDIAEGYSVSREKKESFPLTVTSAQKNPTAFYLCASSIDLLADTQYFGPGTRLTVL.

For this clone: One end of the junction does not line up with germline, which may come from a read error. V gene TRBV10-3 combines with J gene TRBJ2-6; 8 bases are a match to TRBD1. Germline V gene data show CDR1 as ENHRY and CDR2 as SYGVKD. The CDR3 length is 18 residues. CDR3 sequence reads: CTISEWTGQSSGANVLTF. The CDR3 DNA reads as TGTACCATCAGTGAGTGGACAGGGCAGAGCTCTGGGGCCAACGTCCTGACTTTC.

J is TRBJ1-2 and V is TRBV10-3; D remains ambiguous. The CDR3 is 12 residues long. The V end was cut by 3 bases, the J end by 2 bases, with 4 bases between. Germline CDR1 is ENHRY and CDR2 is SYGVKD. CDR3 coding DNA: TGTGCCATCAGTGACGGAAACTATGGCTACACCTTC. Its translation: CAISDGNYGYTF.

This clone was counted only a few times. The chain is built from TRBV10-3 and TRBJ1-2; D is perhaps TRBD1 (5 bases). Trimming took 0 bases from V and 4 from J, leaving 9 bases between them. The CDR3 is 14 amino acids. Germline V CDR1 and CDR2: ENHRY, SYGVKD. Here the CDR3 DNA reads TGTGCCATCAGTGAGTCGGGGCAGCCCTATGGCTACACCTTC. Translated, it gives CAISESGQPYGYTF.

J is TRBJ1-4 and V is TRBV10-1; maybe TRBD1 (5 bases). CDR3 length equals 13 residues. The V and J ends lost 4 bases and 10 bases respectively, with 13 bases between them. The germline gives CDR1 WNHNN, CDR2 SYGVQD (reference sequence). As DNA, the CDR3 is TGCGCCAGCAGTGCCGGGGGAAGGGGAAAACTGTTTTTT. Translating it yields CASSAGGRGKLFF.

This chain joins TRBV14 and TRBJ2-3; D unresolved. Trimming removed 5 bases from V and 6 bases from J, with 12 bases in between. The length of the CDR3 is 13 residues. Germline V CDR1 and CDR2: SGHDN, FVKESK. DNA of the CDR3: TGTGCCAGCAGCTCCCCCCCCCGGGATACGCAGTATTTT. It translates to CASSSPPRDTQYF.

The chain couples TRBV10-3 to TRBJ2-2; D is tentatively TRBD1 or TRBD2 (5 bases each). Per germline, CDR1 ENHRY and CDR2 SYGVKD. V shed 2 bases and J shed 6 bases, with 10 bases lying between them. The CDR3 consists of 14 residues. CDR3 in DNA: TGTGCCATCAGTGAGGGGACGGTCGCCGGGGAGCTGTTTTTT. Residues: CAISEGTVAGELFF.

This clone occurred once. The chain couples TRBV6-6 to TRBJ1-2, with 7 nucleotides matching TRBD1. CDR1 is MNHNY, CDR2 SVGAGI, per germline (reference sequence). The CDR3 contains 15 residues. J lost 8 bases, V lost 5 bases, and 14 bases had no gene match. This CDR3 is CASSTSTGARGGYTF. Written as DNA, the CDR3 is TGTGCCAGCAGTACCTCTACAGGGGCGCGGGGAGGCTACACCTTC.

CDR3 bases: TGTGCCAGCAGCTTATTTGTGGGCTACGAGCAGTACTTC. It yields the protein CASSLFVGYEQYF. The chain carries TRBV7-3 and TRBJ2-7; D uncertain. Deletions cut 2 bases from V and 3 bases from J, with 8 bases between. CDR3 size: 13 residues. From germline, CDR1 is SGHTA and CDR2 FQGTGA.

The rearrangement links TRBV14 to TRBJ1-2; D is uncertain. V dropped 0 bases and J dropped 1 base, with 12 bases sitting between them. From germline, CDR1 is SGHDN and CDR2 FVKESK. The CDR3 loop spans 16 amino acids. CDR3 nucleotides: TGTGCCAGCAGCCAAGACGTGGCAGGAATTAACTATGGCTACACCTTC. It translates to CASSQDVAGINYGYTF. The whole variable domain, filled in from reference TRBV14 and TRBJ1-2, reads EAGVTQFPSHSVIEKGQTVTLRCDPISGHDNLYWYRRVMGKEIKFLLHFVKESKQDESGMPNNRFLAERTGGTYSTLKVQPAELEDSGVYFCASSQDVAGINYGYTFGSGTRLTVV.

This sequence joins TRBV5-4 and TRBJ2-1, with D perhaps matching TRBD2 (6 bases). The CDR3 has 13 residues. V gave up 2 bases and J gave up 15 bases, with 18 bases separating them. Germline V CDR1 and CDR2: SGHNT, YYREEE (reference sequence). For the CDR3, the DNA is TGTGCCAGCAGCTTTGGCTCCCGGGAGAAGCCGTTCTTC. Amino acids: CASSFGSREKPFF. Full variable domain (missing parts from reference TRBV5-4 and TRBJ2-1): ETGVTQSPTHLIKTRGQQVTLRCSSQSGHNTVSWYQQALGQGPQFIFQYYREEENGRGNFPPRFSGLQFPNYSSELNVNALELDDSALYLCASSFGSREKPFFGPGTRLTVL.

The chain couples TRBV5-1 to TRBJ2-5; D not resolved. V was cut by 7 bases and J by 5 bases, with 9 bases left in between. Germline-derived CDR1 and CDR2 are SGHRS and YFSETQ. The CDR3 runs to 11 residues. CDR3 protein: CASGEWETQYF. CDR3 nucleotides: TGCGCCAGCGGGGAATGGGAGACCCAGTACTTC. Supplemented by reference TRBV5-1 and TRBJ2-5, the full variable domain reads KAGVTQTPRYLIKTRGQQVTLSCSPISGHRSVSWYQQTPGQGLQFLFEYFSETQRNKGNFPGRFSGRQFSNSRSEMNVSTLELGDSALYLCASGEWETQYFGPGTRLLVL.

The J gene is TRBJ1-1, the V gene TRBV21-1. TRBV21-1 is termed a pseudogene. The CDR3 is made up of 10 amino acids. CDR3 sequence reads: CAFPWAEAFF. The CDR3 region has the DNA TGTGCCTTTCCGTGGGCTGAAGCTTTCTTT.

The V call is TRBV4-1, the J call TRBJ2-4; a weak D match, TRBD1 (6 bases). The CDR3 is made up of 14 amino acids. The V and J ends lost 4 bases and 15 bases respectively, with 22 bases between them. Germline CDR1 MGHRA, CDR2 YSYEKL. CDR3 sequence reads: CASSRLIQGYPTYF. CDR3 sequence (DNA): TGCGCCAGCAGCCGACTAATACAGGGTTACCCGACGTACTTC.

The chain combines TRBV19 with TRBJ2-5; TRBD1 aligns across 7 bases. CDR3 length equals 14 residues. Germline-derived CDR1 and CDR2 are LNHDA and SQIVND (reference sequence). The ends lost 5 bases at V and 1 base at J; junction bases unmatched: 4. This chain's CDR3 is CASSRTGVQETQYF. In nucleotides, the CDR3 is TGTGCCAGTAGTCGTACAGGGGTCCAAGAGACCCAGTACTTC.

V usage is TRBV19 and J usage is TRBJ1-1, with D hard to call. CDR1 is LNHDA and CDR2 is SQIVND in the germline V gene (reference sequence). Between the trimmed V and J ends, which lost 3 bases and 1 base, there was a span of 3 bases. The CDR3 is 12 amino acids. CDR3 coding DNA: TGTGCCAGTAGTATTCAGAACACTGAAGCTTTCTTT. Protein sequence: CASSIQNTEAFF.

The genes are TRBV10-1 and TRBJ2-7; 8 positions match TRBD1. The CDR3 has 15 amino acids. V trimming: 5 bases; J trimming: 0 bases; junction bases outside the gene matches: 6. Germline lookup yields CDR1 WNHNN and CDR2 SYGVQD (reference sequence). CDR3 region: CASSPGQAFSYEQYF. For the CDR3, the DNA is TGCGCCAGCAGTCCGGGACAGGCTTTCTCCTACGAGCAGTACTTC.

This chain joins TRBV6-5 and TRBJ2-7; D ambiguous. This CDR3 has 13 residues. Germline CDR1 is MNHEY and CDR2 is SVGAGI. The CDR3 DNA reads TGTGCGGTCCAGCGTGACGCCGTGGGCGAGCAGTACTTC. Translated: CAVQRDAVGEQYF.

The chain combines TRBV5-1 with TRBJ2-3, with unresolved D. The V gene lost 2 bases and the J gene lost 0 bases, with 10 bases spanning the gap. Germline CDR1 and CDR2: SGHRS and YFSETQ. The CDR3 loop spans 15 amino acids. The CDR3 region has the DNA TGCGCCAGCAGCTTAGCAGCTGCTAGCACAGATACGCAGTATTTT. Its protein product is CASSLAAASTDTQYF. The whole variable domain, remainder taken from reference TRBV5-1 and TRBJ2-3, is KAGVTQTPRYLIKTRGQQVTLSCSPISGHRSVSWYQQTPGQGLQFLFEYFSETQRNKGNFPGRFSGRQFSNSRSEMNVSTLELGDSALYLCASSLAAASTDTQYFGPGTRLTVL.

This clone was seen a handful of times. The J gene is TRBJ2-2, the V gene TRBV2; 7 nucleotides line up with TRBD1. The CDR3 has 14 residues. Germline loops: CDR1 SNHLY, CDR2 FYNNEI. V shed 4 bases, J shed 4 bases, and the junction held 3 bases outside the gene matches. CDR3 residues: CASSGTGRTGELFF. CDR3 coding DNA: TGTGCCAGCAGTGGGACAGGACGCACCGGGGAGCTGTTTTTT.

The V gene is TRBV7-9, the J gene TRBJ2-5; D is ambiguous. In germline, CDR1 is SEHNR, CDR2 FQNEAQ (reference sequence). This CDR3 has 13 amino acids. V dropped 3 bases and J dropped 4 bases, with 9 bases sitting between them. The CDR3 coding sequence is TGTGCCAGCAGCTTGGGCTCTGGAGAGACCCAGTACTTC. The encoded protein is CASSLGSGETQYF.

The chain joins TRBV4-2 to TRBJ2-7, with 7 bases that match TRBD1. Germline CDR1 reads LGHNA; CDR2 reads YNFKEQ. Germline trimming cut 5 bases from V and 3 bases from J; bases unmatched to any gene: 16. The CDR3 has 17 residues. This CDR3 reads CASSLGRFTGDNYEQYF. The CDR3 region has the DNA TGTGCCAGCAGCTTGGGTAGGTTCACAGGGGATAACTACGAGCAGTACTTC.

The CDR3 sequence is CASSLGLVETGELFF. CDR3 coding DNA: TGCGCCAGCAGCCTGGGGCTAGTTGAAACCGGGGAGCTGTTTTTT. The V call is TRBV5-1, the J call TRBJ2-2; perhaps TRBD1 as D (5 bases). Germline V gives CDR1 SGHRS, CDR2 YFSETQ. The CDR3 contains 15 residues. V lost 4 bases and J 5 bases, leaving 15 bases between the germline ends.

The chain is built from TRBV6-5 and TRBJ1-1; the D gene is possibly TRBD1 (5 bases). V lost 2 bases and J 0 bases, leaving 13 bases between the germline ends. The CDR3 contains 16 residues. Germline values: CDR1 MNHEY, CDR2 SVGAGI. CDR3 bases: TGTGCCAGCAGTTACGGGTGGGGCGAACTGAACACTGAAGCTTTCTTT. Translated, it gives CASSYGWGELNTEAFF.

The chain employs TRBV4-2 and TRBJ1-4, with D uncertain. V lost 0 bases to trimming and J lost 5 bases, with 1 base between them. This CDR3 is 12 amino acids long. Germline CDR1 is LGHNA and CDR2 is YNFKEQ. CDR3: CASSQENEKLFF. CDR3 bases: TGTGCCAGCAGCCAAGAGAATGAAAAACTGTTTTTT.

V and J are TRBV5-8 and TRBJ1-2; D uncertain. V gave up 0 bases and J gave up 2 bases, with 5 bases separating them. In germline, CDR1 is SGHTS, CDR2 YDEGEE. The CDR3 contains 13 residues. For the CDR3, the DNA is TGTGCCAGCAGCTTGGCTGGGAACTATGGCTACACCTTC. It codes for CASSLAGNYGYTF.